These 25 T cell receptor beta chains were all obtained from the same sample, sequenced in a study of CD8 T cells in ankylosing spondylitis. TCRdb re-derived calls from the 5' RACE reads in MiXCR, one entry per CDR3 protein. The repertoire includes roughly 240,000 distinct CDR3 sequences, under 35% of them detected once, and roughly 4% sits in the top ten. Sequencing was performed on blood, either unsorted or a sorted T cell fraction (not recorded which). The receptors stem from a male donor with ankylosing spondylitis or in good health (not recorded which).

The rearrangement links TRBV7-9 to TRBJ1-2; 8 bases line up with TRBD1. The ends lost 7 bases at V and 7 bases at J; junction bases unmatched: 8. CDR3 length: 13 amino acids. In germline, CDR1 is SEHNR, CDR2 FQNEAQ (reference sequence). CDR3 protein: CASTFGQGGGYTF. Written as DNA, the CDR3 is TGTGCCAGCACCTTCGGACAGGGTGGTGGCTACACCTTC.

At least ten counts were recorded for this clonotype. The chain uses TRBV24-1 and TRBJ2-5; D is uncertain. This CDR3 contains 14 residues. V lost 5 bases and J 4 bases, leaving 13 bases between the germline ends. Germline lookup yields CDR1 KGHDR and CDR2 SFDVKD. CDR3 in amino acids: CATSAWRARETQYF. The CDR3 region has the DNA TGTGCCACCAGTGCATGGCGAGCGCGAGAGACCCAGTACTTC.

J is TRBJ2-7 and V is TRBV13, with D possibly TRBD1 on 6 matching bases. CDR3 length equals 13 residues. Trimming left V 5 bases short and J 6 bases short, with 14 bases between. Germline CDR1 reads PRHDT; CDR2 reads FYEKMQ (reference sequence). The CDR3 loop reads CASSPSRGSEQYF. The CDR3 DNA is TGTGCCAGCAGCCCCTCCAGGGGAAGCGAGCAGTACTTC.

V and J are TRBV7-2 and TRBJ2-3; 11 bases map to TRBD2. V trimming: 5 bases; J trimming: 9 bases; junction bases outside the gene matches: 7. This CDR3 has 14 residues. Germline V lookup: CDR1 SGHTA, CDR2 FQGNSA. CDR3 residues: CASSILAGEATQYF. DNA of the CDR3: TGTGCCAGCAGCATACTAGCGGGGGAGGCGACGCAGTATTTT.

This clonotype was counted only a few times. This CDR3 is CASSPRQPNQPQHF. In nucleotides, the CDR3 is TGTGCCAGCAGTCCCCGACAGCCCAATCAGCCCCAGCATTTT. This chain connects TRBV6-1 to TRBJ1-5; possibly TRBD1 for D (5 bases). V was clipped by 5 bases and J by 3 bases, with 11 bases between them. The CDR3 consists of 14 residues. Germline V gene lookup returns CDR1 MNHNS and CDR2 SASEGT.

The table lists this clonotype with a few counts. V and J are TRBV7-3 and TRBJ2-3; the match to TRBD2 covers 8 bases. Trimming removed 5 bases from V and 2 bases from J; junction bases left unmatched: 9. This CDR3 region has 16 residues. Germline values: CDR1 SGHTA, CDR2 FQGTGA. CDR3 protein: CASSPYGGGFTDTQYF. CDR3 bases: TGTGCCAGCAGCCCGTACGGGGGGGGTTTCACAGATACGCAGTATTTT.

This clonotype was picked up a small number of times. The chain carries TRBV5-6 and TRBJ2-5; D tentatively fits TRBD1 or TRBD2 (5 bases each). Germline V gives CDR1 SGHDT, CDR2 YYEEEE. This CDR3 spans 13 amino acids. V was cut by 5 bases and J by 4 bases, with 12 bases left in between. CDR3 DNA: TGTGCCAGCAGTTCCGGGACCCGAGAGACCCAGTACTTC. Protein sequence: CASSSGTRETQYF.

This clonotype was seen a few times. Written as DNA, the CDR3 is TGTGCCAGCAGTCCCCAGGGGAGTCCCTTCAATGAGCAGTTCTTC. This sequence encodes CASSPQGSPFNEQFF. This chain connects TRBV12-3 or TRBV12-4 to TRBJ2-1, with D possibly being TRBD1 (6 bases). The V end was cut by 5 bases, the J end by 6 bases, with 17 bases between. The CDR3 runs to 15 residues.

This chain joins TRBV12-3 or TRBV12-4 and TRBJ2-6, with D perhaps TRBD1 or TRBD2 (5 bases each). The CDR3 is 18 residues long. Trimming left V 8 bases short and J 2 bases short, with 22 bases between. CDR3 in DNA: TGTGCCAGCCAAAAGGGACGGGGATTTACGGCTGGGGCCAACGTCCTGACTTTC. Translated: CASQKGRGFTAGANVLTF.

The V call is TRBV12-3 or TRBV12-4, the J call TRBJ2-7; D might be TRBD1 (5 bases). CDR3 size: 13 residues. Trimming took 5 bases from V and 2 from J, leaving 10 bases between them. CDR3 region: CASSPDTTYEQYF. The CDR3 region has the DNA TGTGCCAGCAGTCCGGACACGACCTACGAGCAGTACTTC.

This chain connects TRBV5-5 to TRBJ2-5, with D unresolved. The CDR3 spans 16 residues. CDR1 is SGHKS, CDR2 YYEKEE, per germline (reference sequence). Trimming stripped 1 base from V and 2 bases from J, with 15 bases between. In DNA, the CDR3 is TGTGCCAGCAGCTTGAGGGCAGGAGTGAATCAAGAGACCCAGTACTTC. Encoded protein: CASSLRAGVNQETQYF.

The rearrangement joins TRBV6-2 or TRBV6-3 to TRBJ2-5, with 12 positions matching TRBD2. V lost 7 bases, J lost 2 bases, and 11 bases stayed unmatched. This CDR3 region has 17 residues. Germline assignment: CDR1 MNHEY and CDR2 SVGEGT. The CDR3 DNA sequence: TGTGCCAGCACTCCCCCCACGACTAGCGGGGGACAAGAGACCCAGTACTTC. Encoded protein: CASTPPTTSGGQETQYF.

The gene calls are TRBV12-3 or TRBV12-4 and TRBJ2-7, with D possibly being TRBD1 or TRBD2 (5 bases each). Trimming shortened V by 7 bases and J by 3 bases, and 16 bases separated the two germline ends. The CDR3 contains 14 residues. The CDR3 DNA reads TGTGCCAGCACTCAAAAGGAGGACAACTACGAGCAGTACTTC. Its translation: CASTQKEDNYEQYF.

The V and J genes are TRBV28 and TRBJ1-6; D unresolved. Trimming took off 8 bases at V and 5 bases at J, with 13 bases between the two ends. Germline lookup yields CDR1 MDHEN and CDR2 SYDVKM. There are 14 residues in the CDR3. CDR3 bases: TGTGCCAGCTGGTCCGCGGCCGATAATTCACCCCTCCACTTT. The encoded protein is CASWSAADNSPLHF.

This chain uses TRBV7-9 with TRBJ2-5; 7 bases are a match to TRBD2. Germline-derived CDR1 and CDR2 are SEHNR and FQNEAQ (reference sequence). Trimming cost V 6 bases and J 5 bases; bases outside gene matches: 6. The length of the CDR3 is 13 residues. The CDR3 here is CASRRLAGETQYF. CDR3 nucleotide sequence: TGTGCCAGCAGGAGACTAGCAGGGGAGACCCAGTACTTC. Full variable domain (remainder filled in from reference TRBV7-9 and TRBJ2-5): DTGVSQNPRHKITKRGQNVTFRCDPISEHNRLYWYRQTLGQGPEFLTYFQNEAQLEKSRLLSDRFSAERPKGSFSTLEIQRTEQGDSAMYLCASRRLAGETQYFGPGTRLLVL.

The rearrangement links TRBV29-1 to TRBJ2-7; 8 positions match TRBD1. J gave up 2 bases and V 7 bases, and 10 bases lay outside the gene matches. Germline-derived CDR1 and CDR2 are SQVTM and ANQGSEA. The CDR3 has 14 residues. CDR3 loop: CSAEDRASPYEQYF. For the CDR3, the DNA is TGCAGCGCGGAGGACAGGGCATCCCCCTACGAGCAGTACTTC.

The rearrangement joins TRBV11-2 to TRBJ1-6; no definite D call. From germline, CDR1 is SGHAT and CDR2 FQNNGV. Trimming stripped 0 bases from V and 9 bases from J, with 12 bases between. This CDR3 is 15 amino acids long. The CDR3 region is CASSLENSFLSPLHF. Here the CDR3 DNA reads TGTGCCAGCAGCTTAGAGAACAGTTTCCTTTCACCCCTCCACTTT.

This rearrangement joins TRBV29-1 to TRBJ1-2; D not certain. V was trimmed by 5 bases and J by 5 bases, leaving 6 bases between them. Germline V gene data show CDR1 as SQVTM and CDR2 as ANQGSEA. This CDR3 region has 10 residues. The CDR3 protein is CSVLEYGYTF. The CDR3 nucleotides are TGCAGCGTTCTCGAATATGGCTACACCTTC.

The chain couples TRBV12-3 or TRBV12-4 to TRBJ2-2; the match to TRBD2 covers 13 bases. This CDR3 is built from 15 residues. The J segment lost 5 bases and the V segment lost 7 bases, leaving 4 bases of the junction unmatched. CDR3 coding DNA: TGTGCCAGCACCTGGACTAGCGGGGGTACCGGGGAGCTGTTTTTT. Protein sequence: CASTWTSGGTGELFF.

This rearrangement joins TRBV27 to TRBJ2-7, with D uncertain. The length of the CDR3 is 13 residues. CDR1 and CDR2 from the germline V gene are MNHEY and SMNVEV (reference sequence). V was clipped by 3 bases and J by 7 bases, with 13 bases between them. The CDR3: CASSFQEGYEQYF. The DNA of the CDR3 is TGTGCCAGCAGTTTCCAGGAAGGGTATGAGCAGTACTTC.

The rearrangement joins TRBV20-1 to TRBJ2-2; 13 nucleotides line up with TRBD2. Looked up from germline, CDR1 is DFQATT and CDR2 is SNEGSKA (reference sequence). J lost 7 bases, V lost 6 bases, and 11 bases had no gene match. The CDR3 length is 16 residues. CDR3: CSAPTSGGAFGGELFF. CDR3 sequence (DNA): TGCAGTGCACCAACTAGCGGGGGGGCCTTCGGCGGGGAGCTGTTTTTT.

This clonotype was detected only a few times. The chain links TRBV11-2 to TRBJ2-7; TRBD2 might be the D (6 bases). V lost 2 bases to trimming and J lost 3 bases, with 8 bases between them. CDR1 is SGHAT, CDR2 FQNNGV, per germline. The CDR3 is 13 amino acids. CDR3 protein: CASSLPSVYEQYF. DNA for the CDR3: TGTGCCAGCAGCTTACCTAGCGTCTACGAGCAGTACTTC.

This CDR3 reads CASSPGLTYEQYF. CDR3 DNA: TGTGCCAGCTCCCCCGGACTAACCTACGAGCAGTACTTC. This chain uses TRBV18 with TRBJ2-7, with TRBD2 as a possible D gene (6 bases). Between the trimmed V and J ends, which lost 6 bases and 2 bases, there was a span of 11 bases. Germline V gene sequence: CDR1 KGHSH, CDR2 LQKENI. The length of the CDR3 is 13 residues.

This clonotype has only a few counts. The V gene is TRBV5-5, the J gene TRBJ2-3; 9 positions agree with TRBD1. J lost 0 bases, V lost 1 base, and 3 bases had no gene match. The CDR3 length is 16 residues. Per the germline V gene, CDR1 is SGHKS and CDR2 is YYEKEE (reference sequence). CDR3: CASSLSGTGSTDTQYF. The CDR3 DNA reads TGTGCCAGCAGCTTGAGCGGGACAGGGAGCACAGATACGCAGTATTTT. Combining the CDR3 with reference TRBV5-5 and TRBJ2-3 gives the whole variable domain DAGVTQSPTHLIKTRGQQVTLRCSPISGHKSVSWYQQVLGQGPQFIFQYYEKEERGRGNFPDRFSARQFPNYSSELNVNALLLGDSALYLCASSLSGTGSTDTQYFGPGTRLTVL.

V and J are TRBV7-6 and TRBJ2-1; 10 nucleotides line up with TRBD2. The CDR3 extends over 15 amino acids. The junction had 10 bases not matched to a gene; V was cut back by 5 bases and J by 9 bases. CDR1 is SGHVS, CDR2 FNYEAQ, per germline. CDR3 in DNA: TGTGCCAGCAGCCCCTTAGCGGGGGGCGGTGGTGAGCAGTTCTTC. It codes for CASSPLAGGGGEQFF.